The sequence of this TCR beta chain was determined in a study of cytomegalovirus exposure and HLA in healthy donors. Primers: 60 Vbeta forward and 13 Jbeta reverse. Clones were sequenced by immunoSEQ multiplex PCR, and TCRdb holds only the in-frame ones, with some missing. The sample consists of 150,000 to 200,000 clones, 80% of them appearing once. The clonotype was recovered from a woman aged 45-60 years in good health and CMV-seronegative. The sample taken for sequencing was PBMCs.

This CDR3 is CASSSTGTDTQYF. Here the CDR3 DNA reads TGCGCCAGCAGTTCTACAGGAACAGATACGCAGTATTTT. The chain couples TRBV5-1 to TRBJ2-3; the D gene is possibly TRBD1 (5 bases). The CDR3 runs 13 residues. The V end was cut by 5 bases, the J end by 3 bases, with 10 bases between. From germline, CDR1 is SGHRS and CDR2 YFSETQ.